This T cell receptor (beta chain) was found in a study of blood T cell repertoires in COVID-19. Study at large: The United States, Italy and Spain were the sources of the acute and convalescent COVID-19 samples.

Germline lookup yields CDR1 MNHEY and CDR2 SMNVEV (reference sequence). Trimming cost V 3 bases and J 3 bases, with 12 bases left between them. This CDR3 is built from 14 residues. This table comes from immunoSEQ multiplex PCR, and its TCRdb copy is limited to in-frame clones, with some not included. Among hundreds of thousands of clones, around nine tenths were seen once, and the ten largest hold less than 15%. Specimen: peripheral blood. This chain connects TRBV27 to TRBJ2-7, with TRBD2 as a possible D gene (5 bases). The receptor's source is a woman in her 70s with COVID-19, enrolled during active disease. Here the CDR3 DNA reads TGTGCCAGCAGTTTCGGGTCCGGGGACTACGAGCAGTACTTC. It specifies CASSFGSGDYEQYF.